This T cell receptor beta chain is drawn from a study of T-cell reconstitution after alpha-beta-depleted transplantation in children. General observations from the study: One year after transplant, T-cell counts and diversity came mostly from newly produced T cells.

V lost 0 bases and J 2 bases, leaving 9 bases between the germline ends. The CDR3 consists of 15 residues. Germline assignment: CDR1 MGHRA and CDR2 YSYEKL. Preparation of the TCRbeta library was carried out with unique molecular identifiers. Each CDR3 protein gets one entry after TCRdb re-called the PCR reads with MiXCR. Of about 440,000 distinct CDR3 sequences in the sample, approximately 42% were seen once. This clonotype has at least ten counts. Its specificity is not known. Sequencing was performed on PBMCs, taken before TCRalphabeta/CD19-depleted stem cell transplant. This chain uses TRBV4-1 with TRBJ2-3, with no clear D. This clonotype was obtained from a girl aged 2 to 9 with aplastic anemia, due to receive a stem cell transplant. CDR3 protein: CASSQDPGPTDTQYF. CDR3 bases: TGCGCCAGCAGCCAAGATCCCGGGCCCACAGATACGCAGTATTTT.